Listed below are T cell receptor beta chains from one sample, sequenced in a study of T-cell reconstitution after alpha-beta-depleted transplantation in children. TCRdb reprocessed the PCR reads with MiXCR, giving one entry per CDR3 protein. In the table there are under 300,000 distinct CDR3 sequences, about 9.9% of which are singletons. Sequencing was performed on peripheral blood, taken 180 days after TCRalphabeta/CD19-depleted stem cell transplant. Receptors were obtained from a male patient aged 2-10 years who had a stem cell transplant for chronic granulomatous disease, so the T cells may come from the graft donor. Each CDR3 is given with its conserved first and last residue. Each record gives: D gene, V gene, CDR3 protein. A D gene is named only where the DNA matches it firmly.

d_gene: TRBD2; v_gene: TRBV5-6; CDR3aa: CASSTGLAGTDTQYF
d_gene: -; v_gene: TRBV29-1; CDR3aa: CSAVTGTDTQYF
d_gene: -; v_gene: TRBV5-6; CDR3aa: CASSLAASEQYF
d_gene: -; v_gene: TRBV10-3; CDR3aa: CAISTGRVSYEQYF
d_gene: -; v_gene: TRBV5-1; CDR3aa: CASSLTREHEQYF
d_gene: TRBD2; v_gene: TRBV20-1; CDR3aa: CSARPSGVNTGELFF
d_gene: TRBD2; v_gene: TRBV5-1; CDR3aa: CASSLWGGKDNEQFF
d_gene: -; v_gene: TRBV25-1; CDR3aa: CASSEWGAGQGGKLFF
d_gene: TRBD1; v_gene: TRBV12-3/TRBV12-4; CDR3aa: CASSGTGGHREQFF
d_gene: -; v_gene: TRBV20-1; CDR3aa: CSASKYNEQFF
d_gene: -; v_gene: TRBV20-1; CDR3aa: CSATEQDEKLFF
d_gene: TRBD1; v_gene: TRBV7-2; CDR3aa: CASSSDRTPNYGYTF
d_gene: TRBD2; v_gene: TRBV4-3; CDR3aa: CASSLHGGGTYEQYF
d_gene: -; v_gene: TRBV27; CDR3aa: CASSPAGPYLETQYF
d_gene: -; v_gene: TRBV29-1; CDR3aa: CSVLGAGGPYYEQYF
d_gene: -; v_gene: TRBV18; CDR3aa: CASSKQGHGLKNIQYF
d_gene: -; v_gene: TRBV10-3; CDR3aa: CAISPERVTGGYNEQFF